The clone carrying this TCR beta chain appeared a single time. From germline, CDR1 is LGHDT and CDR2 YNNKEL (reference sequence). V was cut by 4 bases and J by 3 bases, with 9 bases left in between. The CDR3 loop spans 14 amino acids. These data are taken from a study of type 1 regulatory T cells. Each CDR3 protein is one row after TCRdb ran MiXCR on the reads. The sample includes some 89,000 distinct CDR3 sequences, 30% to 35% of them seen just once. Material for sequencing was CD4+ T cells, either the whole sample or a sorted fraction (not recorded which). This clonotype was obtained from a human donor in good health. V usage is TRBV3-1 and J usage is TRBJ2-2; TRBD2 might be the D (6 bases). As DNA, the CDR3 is TGTGCCAGCAGCCGAAGGGACTACACCGGGGAGCTGTTTTTT. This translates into CASSRRDYTGELFF.